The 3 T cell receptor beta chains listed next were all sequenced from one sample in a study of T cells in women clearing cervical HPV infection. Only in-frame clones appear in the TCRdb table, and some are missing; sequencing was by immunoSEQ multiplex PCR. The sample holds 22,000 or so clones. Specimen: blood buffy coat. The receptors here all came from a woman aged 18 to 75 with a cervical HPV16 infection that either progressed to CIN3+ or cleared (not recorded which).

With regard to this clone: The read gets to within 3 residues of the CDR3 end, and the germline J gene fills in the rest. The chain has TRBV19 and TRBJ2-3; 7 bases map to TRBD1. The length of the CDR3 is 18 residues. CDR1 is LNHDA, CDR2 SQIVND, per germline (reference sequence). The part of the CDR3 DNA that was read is TGTGCCAGTAGTATAGATCACAGGGGATATTATAGCAATCAGCCG. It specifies CASSIDHRGYYSNQP. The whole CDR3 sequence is CASSIDHRGYYSNQPQYF.

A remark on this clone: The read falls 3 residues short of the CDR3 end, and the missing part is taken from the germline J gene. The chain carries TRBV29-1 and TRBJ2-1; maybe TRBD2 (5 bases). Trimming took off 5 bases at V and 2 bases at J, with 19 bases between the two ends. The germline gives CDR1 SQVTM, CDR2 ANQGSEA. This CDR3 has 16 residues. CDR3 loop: CSVRGRDSVTYNEQFF. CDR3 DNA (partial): TGCAGCGTTCGGGGAAGGGATAGCGTTACCTACAATGAG.

CDR3 in amino acids: CSAGPSQVRSPLHF. The sequenced CDR3 bases are TGCAGTGCGGGCCCATCCCAGGTCCGGTCACCC. The chain joins TRBV20-1 to TRBJ1-6; D remains ambiguous. The read finishes 3 residues shy of the CDR3 end, and the germline J gene is used to complete it. Trimming took 6 bases from V and 10 from J, leaving 19 bases between them. The germline V gene has CDR1 DFQATT and CDR2 SNEGSKA (reference sequence). The CDR3 covers 14 residues.